These 21 T cell receptor beta chains share one sample of origin, sequenced in a study of cytomegalovirus exposure and HLA in healthy donors. Amplification used 60 Vbeta primers and 13 Jbeta primers. Data came from immunoSEQ multiplex PCR; TCRdb stores just in-frame clones and leaves some out. The repertoire table contains about 72,000 clones. Sequenced: PBMCs. The receptors derive from a man between 45 and 60 years old in good health and CMV-seropositive.

The V and J genes are TRBV15 and TRBJ2-4, with TRBD2 matching 11 bases. Germline V lookup: CDR1 LNHNV, CDR2 YYDKDF (reference sequence). With 0 bases clipped from V and 0 bases from J, the junction kept 10 bases outside the gene matches. The CDR3 is 20 amino acids. CDR3 residues: CATSRDPGLAVLLAKNIQYF. The CDR3 DNA is TGTGCCACCAGCAGAGATCCGGGACTAGCGGTCCTACTAGCCAAAAACATTCAGTACTTC.

As DNA, the CDR3 is TGTGCCAGCAGCCCCCTAGGGCAGGGGGTTGAGACCCAGTACTTC. Amino acids: CASSPLGQGVETQYF. This sequence joins TRBV9 and TRBJ2-5; 7 nucleotides line up with TRBD1. Trimming at V came to 4 bases and at J to 5 bases, leaving 11 bases not matched to a gene. The CDR3 extends over 15 amino acids. Germline lookup yields CDR1 SGDLS and CDR2 YYNGEE. Together with reference TRBV9 and TRBJ2-5, the CDR3 gives the full variable domain: DSGVTQTPKHLITATGQRVTLRCSPRSGDLSVYWYQQSLDQGLQFLIQYYNGEERAKGNILERFSAQQFPDLHSELNLSSLELGDSALYFCASSPLGQGVETQYFGPGTRLLVL.

This sequence joins TRBV9 and TRBJ2-2; D gene uncertain. CDR1 and CDR2 from the germline V gene are SGDLS and YYNGEE. The V and J ends lost 3 bases and 6 bases respectively, with 12 bases between them. The CDR3 extends over 14 amino acids. Here the CDR3 reads CASSEPTDSGELFF. In DNA, the CDR3 is TGTGCCAGCAGCGAGCCCACCGATTCCGGGGAGCTGTTTTTT.

The V and J genes are TRBV7-6 and TRBJ2-3, with 9 bases aligning to TRBD2. Looked up from germline, CDR1 is SGHVS and CDR2 is FNYEAQ. Germline trimming cut 6 bases from V and 4 bases from J; bases unmatched to any gene: 8. The CDR3 extends over 15 amino acids. The CDR3 spells CASSLQAGGPDTQYF. CDR3 bases: TGTGCCAGCAGTCTTCAAGCGGGAGGCCCAGATACGCAGTATTTT.

The chain is built from TRBV7-9 and TRBJ2-1, with 7 bases identical to TRBD1. V shed 5 bases, J shed 5 bases, and the junction held 6 bases outside the gene matches. The CDR3 runs 14 residues. Germline assignment: CDR1 SEHNR and CDR2 FQNEAQ (reference sequence). The DNA for the CDR3 is TGTGCCAGCAGCATGGGGACAGCGGACAATGAGCAGTTCTTC. It specifies CASSMGTADNEQFF.

The J gene is TRBJ2-1, the V gene TRBV11-3; D unresolved. This CDR3 comprises 14 residues. Germline V gives CDR1 SGHNT, CDR2 YENEEA. V was pared by 2 bases and J by 8 bases, with 13 bases between. CDR3 in amino acids: CASSLLPASDEQFF. The CDR3 coding sequence is TGTGCCAGCAGCTTACTTCCAGCAAGCGATGAGCAGTTCTTC.

The chain combines TRBV7-2 with TRBJ2-7, with TRBD1 identical over 12 bases. Germline CDR1 SGHTA, CDR2 FQGNSA. There are 14 residues in the CDR3. The J segment lost 5 bases and the V segment lost 3 bases, leaving 2 bases of the junction unmatched. The CDR3 reads CASSLGTGGNEQYV. DNA of the CDR3: TGTGCCAGCAGCTTGGGGACAGGGGGCAACGAGCAGTACGTC.

The rearrangement links TRBV5-1 to TRBJ1-2; 11 bases match TRBD1. Germline V CDR1 and CDR2: SGHRS, YFSETQ. Trimming at V came to 4 bases and at J to 6 bases, leaving 5 bases not matched to a gene. The CDR3 consists of 14 residues. The CDR3 DNA sequence: TGCGCCAGCAGCGTCGGACAGGGGGCGAATGGCTACACCTTC. Translating gives CASSVGQGANGYTF.

This chain connects TRBV6-5 to TRBJ1-2; TRBD1 matches at 8 bases. CDR1 and CDR2 from the germline V gene are MNHEY and SVGAGI. The CDR3 sequence is 12 residues long. V lost 7 bases, J lost 6 bases, and 4 bases stayed unmatched. In nucleotides, the CDR3 is TGTGCCAGCACGGCAGGGGGCAATGGCTACACCTTC. Residues: CASTAGGNGYTF.

This chain joins TRBV5-4 and TRBJ2-1; TRBD2 matches 8 bases. From germline, CDR1 is SGHNT and CDR2 YYREEE (reference sequence). The CDR3 runs 15 residues. V gave up 0 bases and J gave up 4 bases; unmatched junction bases: 3. CDR3 in amino acids: CASSLGAGGYNEQFF. CDR3 DNA: TGTGCCAGCAGCTTGGGGGCGGGGGGATACAATGAGCAGTTCTTC. The whole variable domain, remainder taken from reference TRBV5-4 and TRBJ2-1, is ETGVTQSPTHLIKTRGQQVTLRCSSQSGHNTVSWYQQALGQGPQFIFQYYREEENGRGNFPPRFSGLQFPNYSSELNVNALELDDSALYLCASSLGAGGYNEQFFGPGTRLTVL.

CDR3 residues: CASSIVSGGWNTEAFF. In nucleotides, the CDR3 is TGTGCCAGCTCAATCGTTTCGGGGGGTTGGAACACTGAAGCTTTCTTT. The chain joins TRBV18 to TRBJ1-1; tentatively, D is TRBD1 (5 bases). CDR3 length equals 16 residues. Trimming removed 5 bases from V and 1 base from J, with 17 bases in between. Germline V gives CDR1 KGHSH, CDR2 LQKENI.

The V call is TRBV6-1, the J call TRBJ1-1; a possible D gene is TRBD1 (5 bases). The CDR3 length is 15 residues. Germline assignment: CDR1 MNHNS and CDR2 SASEGT. Between the trimmed V and J ends, which lost 1 base and 4 bases, there was a span of 13 bases. For the CDR3, the DNA is TGTGCCAGCAGTGAAGTCTGGGGGGGGAGCACTGAAGCTTTCTTT. Amino acids: CASSEVWGGSTEAFF.

The chain uses TRBV5-4 and TRBJ1-4; the D gene is possibly TRBD1 (6 bases). The CDR3 loop spans 14 amino acids. V was cut by 0 bases and J by 8 bases, with 11 bases left in between. Germline CDR1 reads SGHNT; CDR2 reads YYREEE (reference sequence). CDR3 in amino acids: CASSLAGVREKLFF. CDR3 coding DNA: TGTGCCAGCAGCTTGGCAGGGGTACGAGAAAAACTGTTTTTT.

The chain carries TRBV2 and TRBJ1-2, with 7 bases aligning to TRBD1. Germline CDR1 and CDR2: SNHLY and FYNNEI. The CDR3 is made up of 14 amino acids. V lost 7 bases and J lost 5; bases outside the gene matches: 10. The CDR3 DNA follows: TGTGCCAGCACTGACCCCGACAGGGATTATGGCTACACCTTC. Translated, it gives CASTDPDRDYGYTF.

The rearrangement links TRBV6-1 to TRBJ2-5; D perhaps matches TRBD1 (5 bases). V was trimmed by 3 bases and J by 5 bases, leaving 13 bases between them. CDR1 is MNHNS, CDR2 SASEGT, per germline. This CDR3 region has 14 residues. CDR3 protein: CASSDEGEVETQYF. The CDR3 coding sequence is TGTGCCAGCAGTGACGAAGGGGAAGTGGAGACCCAGTACTTC.

The chain uses TRBV28 and TRBJ2-5; TRBD2 matches 9 bases. The CDR3 runs 15 residues. Trimming at V came to 6 bases and at J to 9 bases, leaving 14 bases not matched to a gene. Germline CDR1 is MDHEN and CDR2 is SYDVKM. CDR3 bases: TGTGCCAGCAGAGGGGGGCTAGCGGGGTATCCGGCCCAGTACTTC. Translating it yields CASRGGLAGYPAQYF.

The chain is built from TRBV7-8 and TRBJ2-5, with D perhaps TRBD1 (6 bases). V was clipped by 1 base and J by 3 bases, with 6 bases between them. The CDR3 spans 13 residues. Per germline, CDR1 SGHVS and CDR2 FQNEAQ. This CDR3 reads CASSLDREETQYF. The CDR3 bases are TGTGCCAGCAGCTTAGACAGGGAAGAGACCCAGTACTTC. Drawing the rest from reference TRBV7-8 and TRBJ2-5, the complete variable domain is GAGVSQSPRYKVAKRGQDVALRCDPISGHVSLFWYQQALGQGPEFLTYFQNEAQLDKSGLPSDRFFAERPEGSVSTLKIQRTQQEDSAVYLCASSLDREETQYFGPGTRLLVL.

J is TRBJ2-7 and V is TRBV29-1; weak D call: TRBD1 (6 bases). The germline V and J ends were trimmed by 7 bases and 1 base, with 17 bases remaining between them. Germline CDR1 reads SQVTM; CDR2 reads ANQGSEA. This CDR3 spans 14 amino acids. CDR3 nucleotides: TGCAGCGCCAAGGACAGCCGACGTTCCTACGAGCAGTACTTC. Amino acid sequence: CSAKDSRRSYEQYF.

The chain carries TRBV5-4 and TRBJ1-2, with 7 bases aligning to TRBD1. The junction had 13 bases not matched to a gene; V was cut back by 3 bases and J by 8 bases. The CDR3 runs 15 residues. The germline V gene encodes CDR1 SGHNT and CDR2 YYREEE (reference sequence). CDR3 sequence: CASSYYDRATGGYTF. The CDR3 region has the DNA TGTGCCAGCAGCTACTACGACAGGGCGACAGGGGGCTACACCTTC.

This chain links TRBV18 with TRBJ1-2; 10 bases line up with TRBD1. V shed 3 bases, J shed 6 bases, and the junction held 7 bases outside the gene matches. Looked up from germline, CDR1 is KGHSH and CDR2 is LQKENI. The CDR3 is 15 amino acids. CDR3 DNA: TGTGCCAGCTCACCTTCAGGACAGGGGGGCGATGGCTACACCTTC. This sequence encodes CASSPSGQGGDGYTF.

The chain carries TRBV11-2 and TRBJ2-5, with D perhaps matching TRBD1 (6 bases). Trimming cost V 0 bases and J 4 bases, with 15 bases left between them. This CDR3 contains 16 residues. Germline CDR1 SGHAT, CDR2 FQNNGV. This chain's CDR3 is CASSLDRVRGRETQYF. Written as DNA, the CDR3 is TGTGCCAGCAGCTTAGATCGGGTCAGGGGACGAGAGACCCAGTACTTC.